Shown below are 27 T cell receptor beta chains from a single sample sequenced in a study of technical replicates of blood from a few donors. The method was immunoSEQ multiplex PCR; TCRdb's version includes in-frame clones alone and lacks a portion of them. The sample includes approximately 82,000 clones, 96% of them seen just once. The specimen was T cells isolated from PBMCs. These receptors were collected from a human donor in good health.

The chain uses TRBV5-4 and TRBJ2-7; tentative D call: TRBD2 (6 bases). The V end was cut by 4 bases, the J end by 2 bases, with 16 bases between. The CDR3 length is 15 residues. The V gene's germline CDR1 is SGHNT and CDR2 YYREEE (reference sequence). The CDR3 coding sequence is TGTGCCAGCAGCCAAAGACTAGAGAATACCTACGAGCAGTACTTC. It specifies CASSQRLENTYEQYF.

This chain connects TRBV7-2 to TRBJ1-5, with 8 bases lining up with TRBD1. The V gene's germline CDR1 is SGHTA and CDR2 FQGNSA. V gave up 2 bases and J gave up 5 bases; unmatched junction bases: 2. This CDR3 spans 14 amino acids. CDR3 in DNA: TGTGCCAGCAGCTTACAGGACAGGGATCAGCCCCAGCATTTT. The encoded protein is CASSLQDRDQPQHF.

The rearrangement uses TRBV4-3 and TRBJ2-2; no clear D gene. The CDR3 sequence is 17 residues long. Per germline, CDR1 LGHNA and CDR2 YSLEER. The V gene lost 2 bases and the J gene lost 0 bases, with 13 bases spanning the gap. DNA for the CDR3: TGCGCCAGCAGCCAAAGAGCCGGCGGAGCGAACACCGGGGAGCTGTTTTTT. Protein product: CASSQRAGGANTGELFF.

The chain has TRBV9 and TRBJ2-3; 8 positions agree with TRBD2. Germline CDR1 is SGDLS and CDR2 is YYNGEE. V shed 6 bases, J shed 4 bases, and the junction held 16 bases outside the gene matches. The length of the CDR3 is 17 residues. The CDR3, as DNA: TGTGCCAGCACCGTCGGATCTAAGCGGGAGCTCGCAGATACGCAGTATTTT. This translates into CASTVGSKRELADTQYF.

The V gene is TRBV27, the J gene TRBJ1-5; 8 nucleotides match TRBD1. The CDR3 contains 14 residues. Unmatched junction bases numbered 6, after V lost 10 bases and J lost 1 base. Looked up from germline, CDR1 is MNHEY and CDR2 is SMNVEV (reference sequence). CDR3 amino acids: CATLTGGSNQPQHF. CDR3 sequence (DNA): TGTGCCACCCTAACAGGGGGAAGCAATCAGCCCCAGCATTTT.

This sequence joins TRBV7-6 and TRBJ1-4, with TRBD1 as a possible D gene (6 bases). Looked up from germline, CDR1 is SGHVS and CDR2 is FNYEAQ. The CDR3 totals 13 residues. Trimming cost V 1 base and J 7 bases, with 7 bases left between them. This CDR3 is CASSLGGREKLFF. DNA of the CDR3: TGTGCCAGCAGCTTAGGGGGGCGTGAAAAACTGTTTTTT.

The chain couples TRBV29-1 to TRBJ2-1; a possible D gene is TRBD2 (5 bases). This CDR3 spans 14 amino acids. Germline V gives CDR1 SQVTM, CDR2 ANQGSEA. With 7 bases removed from V and 0 bases from J, the gap between germline ends came to 13 bases. DNA for the CDR3: TGCAGCGGCGAGGGTGGGAGCTCCTACAATGAGCAGTTCTTC. Protein sequence: CSGEGGSSYNEQFF.

This sequence joins TRBV7-3 and TRBJ1-1, with D unclear. Looked up from germline, CDR1 is SGHTA and CDR2 is FQGTGA. The CDR3 covers 13 residues. The ends were cut back, 2 bases at V and 0 bases at J, with 4 bases in the middle. This CDR3 reads CASSLELNTEAFF. The CDR3 nucleotides read TGTGCCAGCAGCTTAGAGCTGAACACTGAAGCTTTCTTT.

This clone occurred once. The rearrangement joins TRBV6-1 to TRBJ2-3, with D possibly matching TRBD1 (5 bases). V lost 11 bases and J lost 6, with 15 bases in between. CDR3 size: 12 residues. Germline loops: CDR1 MNHNS, CDR2 SASEGT. The chain's CDR3 is CALGKGVDTQYF. The DNA of the CDR3 is TGTGCCTTGGGGAAAGGGGTGGATACGCAGTATTTT.

The chain combines TRBV29-1 with TRBJ1-5; D is perhaps TRBD1 (6 bases). The CDR3 length is 14 residues. Deletions cut 5 bases from V and 9 bases from J, with 20 bases between. Looked up from germline, CDR1 is SQVTM and CDR2 is ANQGSEA. The CDR3 nucleotides are TGCAGCGTTCTAGAAGCAGGGGAGTATCGGCCCCAGCATTTT. This gives the protein CSVLEAGEYRPQHF.

J is TRBJ2-2 and V is TRBV30; 11 nucleotides align to TRBD2. This CDR3 contains 17 residues. After removal of 8 bases from V and 0 bases from J, the junction contained 11 bases not matched to a gene. Germline V gene data show CDR1 as GTSNPN and CDR2 as SVGIG (reference sequence). CDR3 DNA: TGTGCCGTCAAACCGGGACTAGCGGTCGCGAACACCGGGGAGCTGTTTTTT. Translation: CAVKPGLAVANTGELFF. The whole variable domain, remainder taken from reference TRBV30 and TRBJ2-2, is SQTIHQWPATLVQPVGSPLSLECTVEGTSNPNLYWYRQAAGRGLQLLFYSVGIGQISSEVPQNLSASRPQDRQFILSSKKLLLSDSGFYLCAVKPGLAVANTGELFFGEGSRLTVL.

J is TRBJ2-4 and V is TRBV27; D possibly corresponds to TRBD1 (6 bases). The germline V gene has CDR1 MNHEY and CDR2 SMNVEV (reference sequence). This CDR3 comprises 13 residues. The V and J ends lost 11 bases and 7 bases respectively, with 18 bases between them. The CDR3 loop is CAASPGALNIQYF. CDR3 coding DNA: TGTGCCGCAAGTCCAGGGGCCCTTAACATTCAGTACTTC.

The chain links TRBV4-1 to TRBJ2-1, with 13 positions matching TRBD2. Per the germline V gene, CDR1 is MGHRA and CDR2 is YSYEKL. V shed 4 bases, J shed 7 bases, and the junction held 4 bases outside the gene matches. CDR3 size: 15 residues. The DNA for the CDR3 is TGCGCCAGCAGCCTAATACTAGCGGGAGGGAATGAGCAGTTCTTC. Translation: CASSLILAGGNEQFF.

The chain recombines TRBV6-1 with TRBJ1-1; D gene unclear. V was clipped by 1 base and J by 0 bases, with 6 bases between them. The CDR3 sequence is 14 residues long. The germline gives CDR1 MNHNS, CDR2 SASEGT. In nucleotides, the CDR3 is TGTGCCAGCAGTGAAGTGGGAGTGAACACTGAAGCTTTCTTT. As protein: CASSEVGVNTEAFF.

This chain connects TRBV9 to TRBJ2-7, with 10 bases identical to TRBD1. There are 15 residues in the CDR3. J was trimmed by 5 bases and V by 4 bases; bases with no gene match: 9. Looked up from germline, CDR1 is SGDLS and CDR2 is YYNGEE. The CDR3 sequence: CASSPSRQGAHEQYF. The CDR3, as DNA: TGTGCCAGCAGCCCTTCACGACAGGGGGCCCACGAGCAGTACTTC.

The chain is built from TRBV5-1 and TRBJ2-3, with D possibly TRBD2 on 6 matching bases. V was pared by 0 bases and J by 1 base, with 9 bases between. This CDR3 contains 15 residues. Germline V CDR1 and CDR2: SGHRS, YFSETQ. The CDR3 is CASSLEAGGTDTQYF. The CDR3 DNA reads TGCGCCAGCAGCTTGGAAGCGGGCGGCACAGATACGCAGTATTTT.

V gene TRBV28 combines with J gene TRBJ1-1, with TRBD1 as a possible D gene (6 bases). CDR1 is MDHEN and CDR2 is SYDVKM in the germline V gene. The CDR3 is 12 amino acids. Trimming stripped 7 bases from V and 9 bases from J, with 15 bases between. The CDR3 here is CASNDRNPQAFF. The CDR3 DNA follows: TGTGCCAGCAATGACAGGAATCCTCAAGCTTTCTTT.

The rearrangement uses TRBV9 and TRBJ2-2; 8 nucleotides agree with TRBD1. J lost 7 bases, V lost 4 bases, and 6 bases had no gene match. Germline assignment: CDR1 SGDLS and CDR2 YYNGEE. The CDR3 is 14 residues long. CDR3 in amino acids: CASSSRTGYGELFF. CDR3 nucleotide sequence: TGTGCCAGCAGCTCCAGGACAGGGTACGGGGAGCTGTTTTTT.

The gene calls are TRBV6-1 and TRBJ2-7, with 9 bases fitting TRBD1. V gave up 4 bases and J gave up 4 bases; unmatched junction bases: 5. The CDR3 consists of 14 residues. Germline V gives CDR1 MNHNS, CDR2 SASEGT. The CDR3 region is CASSVTGGVYEQYF. The CDR3 region has the DNA TGTGCCAGCAGTGTGACAGGGGGTGTGTACGAGCAGTACTTC.

The J gene is TRBJ2-2, the V gene TRBV7-3; 7 bases are a match to TRBD2. There are 16 residues in the CDR3. The J segment lost 0 bases and the V segment lost 5 bases, leaving 6 bases of the junction unmatched. The V gene's germline CDR1 is SGHTA and CDR2 FQGTGA. The CDR3: CASSHGLVPNTGELFF. The DNA of the CDR3 is TGTGCCAGCAGCCACGGACTAGTCCCGAACACCGGGGAGCTGTTTTTT.

The chain combines TRBV9 with TRBJ2-3, with D unclear. Germline-derived CDR1 and CDR2 are SGDLS and YYNGEE. V gave up 0 bases and J gave up 0 bases, with 5 bases separating them. This CDR3 spans 14 amino acids. For the CDR3, the DNA is TGTGCCAGCAGCGTAGGGGCTAGCACAGATACGCAGTATTTT. This gives the protein CASSVGASTDTQYF.

V is TRBV27 and J is TRBJ2-1, with D possibly matching TRBD1 (6 bases). From germline, CDR1 is MNHEY and CDR2 SMNVEV (reference sequence). Deletions cut 6 bases from V and 0 bases from J, with 12 bases between. This CDR3 is built from 15 residues. CDR3: CASRVQGVSYNEQFF. CDR3 coding DNA: TGTGCCAGCAGGGTACAGGGTGTCTCCTACAATGAGCAGTTCTTC.

This clone was seen a few times. The V and J genes are TRBV27 and TRBJ2-7; D remains unclear. Germline V gene data show CDR1 as MNHEY and CDR2 as SMNVEV (reference sequence). V lost 4 bases and J lost 3, with 7 bases in between. The CDR3 runs 12 residues. CDR3 region: CASSSNSYEQYF. As DNA, the CDR3 is TGTGCCAGCAGTTCAAACAGCTACGAGCAGTACTTC.

The chain's CDR3 is CASSYVDRGLEQYF. The CDR3 DNA reads TGTGCCAGCAGTTACGTGGACAGGGGGCTCGAGCAGTACTTC. V gene TRBV6-5 combines with J gene TRBJ2-7, with 11 bases lining up with TRBD1. This CDR3 contains 14 residues. Germline trimming cut 2 bases from V and 6 bases from J; bases unmatched to any gene: 3. Looked up from germline, CDR1 is MNHEY and CDR2 is SVGAGI.

The genes are TRBV4-3 and TRBJ2-2; D uncertain. The CDR3 loop spans 15 amino acids. Germline CDR1 reads LGHNA; CDR2 reads YSLEER. V was cut by 3 bases and J by 6 bases, with 14 bases left in between. The CDR3 protein is CASSHGLGSAGELFF. CDR3 DNA sequence: TGCGCCAGCAGCCACGGTTTGGGCTCGGCCGGGGAGCTGTTTTTT.

The V gene is TRBV6-5, the J gene TRBJ1-2; a possible D gene is TRBD1 (6 bases). V lost 8 bases to trimming and J lost 5 bases, with 12 bases between them. CDR3 size: 12 residues. Germline values: CDR1 MNHEY, CDR2 SVGAGI. CDR3 DNA sequence: TGTGCCAGCTCAGGGGTGGATTATGGCTACACCTTC. Its translation is CASSGVDYGYTF.

The chain links TRBV4-1 to TRBJ1-3; maybe TRBD1 (6 bases). The CDR3 contains 17 residues. Germline values: CDR1 MGHRA, CDR2 YSYEKL. V was clipped by 2 bases and J by 0 bases, with 14 bases between them. This CDR3 reads CASSQKRQVLSGNTIYF. As DNA, the CDR3 is TGCGCCAGCAGCCAAAAAAGACAGGTTCTCTCTGGAAACACCATATATTTT.